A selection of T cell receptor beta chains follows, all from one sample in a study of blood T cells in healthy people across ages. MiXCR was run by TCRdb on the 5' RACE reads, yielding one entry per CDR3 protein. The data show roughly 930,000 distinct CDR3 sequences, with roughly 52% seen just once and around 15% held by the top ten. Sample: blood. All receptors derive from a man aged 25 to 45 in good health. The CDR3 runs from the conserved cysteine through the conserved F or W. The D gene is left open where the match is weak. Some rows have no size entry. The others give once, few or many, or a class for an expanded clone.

CASKRVGPYEQYF | TGTGCCAGCAAAAGGGTCGGACCTTACGAGCAGTACTTC | TRBV6-1 | - | few | TRBJ2-7
CASAPSPLAGGNNEQFF | TGCGCCAGCGCCCCCTCCCCACTAGCGGGGGGAAACAATGAGCAGTTCTTC | TRBV5-1 | TRBD2 | once | TRBJ2-1
CASSQWDRGSVDTQYF | TGTGCCAGCAGCCAGTGGGACAGGGGATCGGTAGATACGCAGTATTTT | TRBV14 | TRBD1 | - | TRBJ2-3
CATFDLGRAWVNTEAFF | TGTGCCACCTTTGATTTGGGTCGCGCATGGGTGAACACTGAAGCTTTCTTT | TRBV6-2/TRBV6-3 | - | - | TRBJ1-1
CASSLIPAAGGGTDTQYF | TGTGCCAGCAGTTTAATCCCCGCGGCGGGGGGTGGCACAGATACGCAGTATTTT | TRBV12-3/TRBV12-4 | TRBD2 | - | TRBJ2-3
CSARQGARNEQFF | TGCAGTGCTAGGCAGGGGGCGAGGAATGAGCAGTTCTTC | TRBV20-1 | TRBD1 | few | TRBJ2-1
CASSQGGVSSYEQYF | TGCGCCAGCAGCCAAGGGGGCGTGAGTTCCTACGAGCAGTACTTC | TRBV4-3 | - | - | TRBJ2-7
CSARGQGTEAFF | TGCAGCGCCCGGGGGCAGGGGACTGAAGCTTTCTTT | TRBV29-1 | - | - | TRBJ1-1
CASSQEGRYNSPLHF | TGTGCCAGCAGCCAAGAGGGGAGATATAATTCACCCCTCCACTTT | TRBV3-1 | - | - | TRBJ1-6
CASSVGDRDNYGYTF | TGTGCCAGCAGCGTAGGGGACAGGGATAACTATGGCTACACCTTC | TRBV9 | TRBD1 | few | TRBJ1-2